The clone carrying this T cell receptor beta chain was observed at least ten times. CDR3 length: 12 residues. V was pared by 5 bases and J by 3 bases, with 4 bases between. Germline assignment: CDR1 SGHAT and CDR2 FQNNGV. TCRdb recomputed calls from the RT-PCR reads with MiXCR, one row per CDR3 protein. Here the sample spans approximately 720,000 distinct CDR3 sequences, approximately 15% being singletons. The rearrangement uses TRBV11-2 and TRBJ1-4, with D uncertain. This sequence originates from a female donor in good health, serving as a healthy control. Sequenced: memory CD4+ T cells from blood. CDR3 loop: CASSRANEKLFF. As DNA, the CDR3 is TGTGCCAGCAGCCGAGCTAATGAAAAACTGTTTTTT.